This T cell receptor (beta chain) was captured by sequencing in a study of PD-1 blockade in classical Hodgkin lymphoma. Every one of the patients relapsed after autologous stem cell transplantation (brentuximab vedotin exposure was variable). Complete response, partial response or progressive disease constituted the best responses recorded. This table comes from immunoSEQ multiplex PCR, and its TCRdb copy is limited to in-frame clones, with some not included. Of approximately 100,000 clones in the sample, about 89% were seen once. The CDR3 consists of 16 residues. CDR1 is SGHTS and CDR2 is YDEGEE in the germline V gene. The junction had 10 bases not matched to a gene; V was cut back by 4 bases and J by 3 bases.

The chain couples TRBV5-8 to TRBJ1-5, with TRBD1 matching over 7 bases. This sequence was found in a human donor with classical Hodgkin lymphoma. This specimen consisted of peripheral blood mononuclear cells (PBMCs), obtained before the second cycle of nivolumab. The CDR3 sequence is CASSPWTGGANQPQHF. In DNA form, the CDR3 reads TGTGCCAGCAGCCCCTGGACAGGTGGGGCCAATCAGCCCCAGCATTTT.